A selection of T cell receptor beta chains follows, all from one sample in a study of human CD8 memory T cell subsets. Using the 5' RACE reads, TCRdb records one entry per CDR3 protein without DNA. The sample shows over 10,000 distinct CDR3 sequences, and about 14% sits with its ten largest clones. Input material: CD8+ T cells from PBMCs. The receptors originated from a human donor in good health. The CDR3 runs from the conserved cysteine through the conserved F or W. Size is omitted from some rows. Given values are once, few, many or a class for expanded clones.

>TRBV10-3|-|TRBJ2-7
CAISGGASYEQYF
>TRBV19|-|TRBJ1-1
CASRNLYRRDTEAFF
>TRBV18|medium-sized|TRBJ2-5
CASSPGFPETQYF
>TRBV12-3/TRBV12-4|-|TRBJ1-1
CASRPGTAEAFF
>TRBV7-8|-|TRBJ2-1
CASSLGLTVYNEQFF
>TRBV6-5|-|TRBJ1-2
CASSYSANYGYTF
>TRBV20-1|-|TRBJ1-2
CSARVYPGIDYGYTF
>TRBV5-4|-|TRBJ2-7
CASRLDGRYEQYF
>TRBV6-6|-|TRBJ2-1
CASSYSEGSNEQFF
>TRBV9|-|TRBJ2-7
CASSVGGSRSEQYF
>TRBV29-1|-|TRBJ1-1
CSVETGFNTEAFF
>TRBV20-1|-|TRBJ2-1
CSAPWTAIHEQFF
>TRBV6-6|-|TRBJ2-2
CASSYGTSENTGELFF
>TRBV3-2|-|TRBJ2-1
CASSQDGGGQGWNEQFF
>TRBV7-9|-|TRBJ2-5
CASSLYAGLPETQYF
>TRBV7-2|-|TRBJ2-7
CASSLPGAYEQYF
>TRBV7-3|-|TRBJ2-2
CASSLIPPSGGNTGELFF
>TRBV29-1|medium-sized|TRBJ2-2
CSARGASTGELFF
>TRBV19|-|TRBJ2-3
CASSKREQSTDTQYF
>TRBV7-8|-|TRBJ2-3
CASGNSRGGGERDTQYF
>TRBV6-2/TRBV6-3|-|TRBJ1-2
CASSYSAGTGIGYTF
>TRBV4-2|-|TRBJ1-2
CASSLPDSLGGYTF
>TRBV5-6|-|TRBJ1-2
CASNPGGGFYQYGYTF
>TRBV27|-|TRBJ2-7
CASSPARISGNPSYEQYF
>TRBV13|-|TRBJ2-1
CASSLGGSSYNEQFF
>TRBV27|-|TRBJ1-5
CASRQGALNQPQHF
>TRBV6-5|-|TRBJ2-1
CASSYGQGRYKRQFF
>TRBV12-3/TRBV12-4|medium-sized|TRBJ2-1
CASSFLSRNEQFF
>TRBV6-2/TRBV6-3|medium-sized|TRBJ2-1
CASSYPGLTNSYNEQFF
>TRBV7-3|-|TRBJ2-3
CASSFLAGDTDTQYF
>TRBV7-6|medium-sized|TRBJ2-7
CASSHGQGPYEQYF
>TRBV5-5|-|TRBJ2-5
CASSLRGQETQYF
>TRBV20-1|-|TRBJ2-5
CSARDVSKGIETQYF
>TRBV16|-|TRBJ2-1
CASSRGEGGSYNEQFF
>TRBV4-3|-|TRBJ2-1
CASSQVDGRASVEQFF
>TRBV7-6|-|TRBJ2-3
CASSSKQGLTDTQYF
>TRBV12-3/TRBV12-4|-|TRBJ2-1
CASSLVSNEQFF
>TRBV5-1|-|TRBJ2-7
CASSPRQDNYEQYF
>TRBV7-9|-|TRBJ2-1
CASSSRATYNEQFF
>TRBV20-1|-|TRBJ2-7
CSARDYASKLAGYYEQYF
>TRBV6-5|-|TRBJ2-1
CASSSDPSGSYNEQFF
>TRBV4-2|-|TRBJ2-1
CASSPPGGGDEQFF
>TRBV7-2|-|TRBJ2-1
CASSPRRGLAGDNEQFF
>TRBV19|-|TRBJ1-5
CASRVESNQPQHF
>TRBV20-1|-|TRBJ2-5
CSARTGTTYQETQYF
>TRBV4-3|-|TRBJ2-1
CASSHAGGLGNNEQFF
>TRBV29-1|-|TRBJ1-1
CSAATGFNTEAFF
>TRBV5-4|-|TRBJ2-1
CASSSRRGPSHEQFF
>TRBV11-2|-|TRBJ2-3
CASSFLTGTGLTDTQYF
>TRBV29-1|-|TRBJ1-1
CSVLGDGTEAFF
>TRBV7-9|-|TRBJ2-5
CASRVEWGETQYF
>TRBV12-3/TRBV12-4|-|TRBJ2-1
CASRPGLAGGYNEQFF
>TRBV24-1|-|TRBJ2-1
CATSDLGLAGEASSKNEQFF
>TRBV29-1|-|TRBJ2-7
CSVDGDGLAGGYEQYF
>TRBV10-2|medium-sized|TRBJ2-7
CASSEPATARVYEQYF